This T cell receptor beta chain was recovered during a study of regulatory dendritic cells for organ transplantation (TCRdb year 2017). About the study as a whole: Monocytes were cultured with vitamin D3 on days 0 and 4 and with IL-10 on day 4 to generate regulatory dendritic cells. On day 6, LPS was added to the DC cultures so that the response of the DCs to a potent maturation-inducing agent could be evaluated. TCRbeta repertoires were sequenced from sorted naive and memory CD4+ and CD8+ T cells before and after allostimulation with regulatory or mature dendritic cells.

The investigation overall reported the following: In both subjects, allostimulation led to expansion of memory CD8+ clones, although regulatory dendritic cells appeared to cause more limited expansion than mature dendritic cells did. Only a couple of subjects were sequenced, and considerable between-individual heterogeneity in the alloreactive memory CD8+ T cell pool was noted by the authors. Of the resting subsets, the one holding the most alloreactive TCR clonotypes was memory CD8+ T cells. The repertoires of naive CD4+ and CD8+ T cells were highly diverse, while memory cell repertoires were less diverse, with memory CD8+ cells being the most oligoclonal.

The TCRbeta CDR3 regions were amplified in a multiplexed two-step PCR with Vbeta-specific forward primers and Jbeta-specific reverse primers. Through the immunoSEQ service, TCRbeta libraries were sequenced on an Illumina instrument. Per the original workflow: IMGT annotation was used to assign V, D and J genes, and synthetic CDR3 analogues were used to correct counts for multiplex PCR bias. In the immunoSEQ Analyzer, repertoire clonality was calculated as one minus the normalized Shannon entropy. Fisher's exact test with Benjamini-Hochberg false discovery rate control was used to define clonal expansion, with two-tailed P<0.01. TCRdb mirrors the immuneACCESS table, restricted to in-frame sequences. Some clones are absent from its copies; in checked studies, under half trace to an unresolved V gene, and the reason for the others is unknown. V, J and clone size were drawn from that table, and D and trimming were deduced from the DNA. In this sample the table shows over 20,000 clones, 70% to 90% of which occur a single time. The top ten clones comprise 0.6% to 0.8% of the sample.

Sorted T cell subsets were CFSE-labeled and co-cultured for roughly 5 days with allogeneic regulatory or mature dendritic cells at a 1:10 DC:T ratio. FACS was used to sort naive T cells as CD45RA+ cells and memory T cells as CD45RO+ CD4+ or CD8+ cells. A couple of healthy control subjects provided the T cells used for TCR sequencing. The Qiagen DNeasy Blood & Tissue Kit was used for extraction of genomic DNA. Concerning this clone: No antigen is known for it. Base qualities are not recorded, but no much larger clone differs from it by a single base.

V is pared back by 2 bases and J by 4 bases, with 19 bases lying between the germline termini. Taken from cysteine to phenylalanine, the CDR3 has 17 residues. The retained sequence is limited to the CDR3, 51 bases, with the frame set at the first base. For CDR1 and CDR2, the germline V gene (reference sequence) lists SEHNR and FQNEAQ. The chain is made from TRBV7-9 and TRBJ2-3; the D gene is perhaps TRBD2, on 6 matching bases. Sequenced: naive CD4+ T cells from blood cultured with regulatory dendritic cells. Reading the label with the study, this specimen's cell subset or site is: CD45RA+ naive T cells. This TCR came from a human donor in good health. The CDR3 here reads CASSLRFARELSDTQYF. The nucleotide sequence is TGTGCCAGCAGCTTAAGGTTTGCGCGGGAACTGTCAGATACGCAGTATTTT.